The TCR beta chain described here comes from a study of blood T cell repertoires in COVID-19. Study information: Samples representing acute and convalescent COVID-19 were sourced from the United States, Italy and Spain. T cells, B-cell-depleted T cells, or PBMCs supplied cDNA or gDNA.

The trim removed 5 bases at V and 2 bases at J, leaving 2 bases unmatched. Per the germline V gene, CDR1 is SGHAT and CDR2 is FQDESV (reference sequence). CDR3 length: 13 amino acids. Original handling: Estimated nucleated cell counts came from reference gene primer amplification. Profiled with immunoSEQ multiplex PCR; TCRdb holds only in-frame clones, not every one. V and J calls plus clone size are reproduced from that table; the DNA served to infer D and trimming. Of roughly 110,000 clones listed, under 85% are singletons. The receptor comes from a woman aged 60-75 years with acute or convalescent COVID-19. Sample: peripheral blood. This sequence joins TRBV11-1 and TRBJ2-5; 7 bases match TRBD2. The CDR3 loop is CASSRGLQETQYF. The CDR3 DNA is TGTGCCAGCAGCCGGGGACTACAAGAGACCCAGTACTTC.